The TCR beta chain described here comes from a study of cytomegalovirus exposure and HLA in healthy donors. Germline loops: CDR1 SGHRS, CDR2 YFSETQ. The CDR3 extends over 18 amino acids. With V trimmed by 3 bases and J by 0 bases, 9 bases remained unmatched. PCR was performed using 60 Vbeta and 13 Jbeta primers. As handled by the study authors: About 10 million shared chains were among the about 80 million unique TCR beta chains that a later analysis counted. Sequencing used immunoSEQ multiplex PCR; TCRdb keeps in-frame clones, though not all of them. That table furnishes V, J and clone size, whereas the DNA furnished D and trimming. The table has about 150,000 clones, around 84% seen once; the top ten hold more than 2%.

The specimen sequenced was PBMCs. The TCR comes from a boy aged 2 to 10 in good health and CMV-seronegative. V usage is TRBV5-1 and J usage is TRBJ1-5; TRBD1 aligns across 10 bases. The DNA for the CDR3 is TGCGCCAGCAGCTGGGACAGGGGTCATTCGAATAGCAATCAGCCCCAGCATTTT. Its protein is CASSWDRGHSNSNQPQHF.